This T cell receptor beta chain was captured in a study of T cells after yellow fever vaccination. A process of 5'RACE template switching, which added a universal primer site and UMIs, was used to make TCR cDNA. TCRdb recomputed calls from the 5' RACE reads with MiXCR, one row per CDR3 protein. This sample has 110,000 to 150,000 distinct CDR3 sequences, with 5% to 8% found just once. The sample holds many counts of this clonotype. The CDR3 runs to 13 residues. Trimming took off 5 bases at V and 4 bases at J, with 9 bases between the two ends. The chain combines TRBV12-3 or TRBV12-4 with TRBJ2-1; TRBD1 is a possible D gene (5 bases). The receptor was isolated from a man aged 30 to 39 who received the YFV17D yellow fever vaccine. Material: CD4+ T cells sorted from PBMCs, obtained 10 days after the yellow fever booster vaccination. This CDR3 reads CASSKGQYNEQFF. CDR3 coding DNA: TGTGCCAGCAGTAAGGGGCAATACAATGAGCAGTTCTTC.